Detailed here is one TCR beta chain. Up to 2 weeks before entering the study, exposed participants had met a COVID-19 case. This entry comes from a study of blood T cell repertoires in COVID-19. Sequenced by immunoSEQ multiplex PCR; TCRdb stores in-frame clones only, minus some. The table records fewer than 400,000 clones, roughly 90% of them present only once. The sample was PBMCs or T cells enriched from blood (not recorded which). This receptor was taken from a woman under 40 who had been exposed to COVID-19.

CDR3 in amino acids: CASSLTSGVNEQFF. In nucleotides, the CDR3 is TGTGCCAGCAGCTTAACTAGCGGGGTAAATGAGCAGTTCTTC. The rearrangement joins TRBV7-2 to TRBJ2-1; 10 nucleotides match TRBD2. CDR3 length: 14 residues. Trimming at V came to 2 bases and at J to 7 bases, leaving 2 bases not matched to a gene. In germline, CDR1 is SGHTA, CDR2 FQGNSA.